One sample yielded the 19 T cell receptor beta chains listed below, sequenced in a study of T cell changes during pregnancy in multiple sclerosis. Profiling relied on immunoSEQ multiplex PCR, and the TCRdb table lists in-frame clones only, not all of them. The table includes 77,000 or so clones, around 95% detected once. Specimen: peripheral blood, collected in the second trimester of pregnancy. The receptors were sampled from a female donor in good health, enrolled as a control in a pregnancy study.

Only a few counts were recorded for this clone. The rearrangement joins TRBV5-1 to TRBJ1-5, with 9 bases lining up with TRBD1. The germline V gene encodes CDR1 SGHRS and CDR2 YFSETQ. V shed 1 base, J shed 0 bases, and the junction held 5 bases outside the gene matches. There are 17 residues in the CDR3. The CDR3 DNA sequence: TGCGCCAGCAGCTTGATTGGGACAGGGAATAGCAATCAGCCCCAGCATTTT. The encoded protein is CASSLIGTGNSNQPQHF.

V and J are TRBV29-1 and TRBJ1-2, with D tentatively TRBD1 (5 bases). The CDR3 loop spans 11 amino acids. The V end was cut by 4 bases, the J end by 3 bases, with 6 bases between. CDR1 SQVTM and CDR2 ANQGSEA come from the germline V gene. CDR3 DNA: TGCAGCGTTGGGGGCCACTATGGCTACACCTTC. It encodes CSVGGHYGYTF.

This clone appeared a single time. This chain connects TRBV7-5 to TRBJ1-1. TRBV7-5 is shown as a pseudogene. The CDR3 is 15 amino acids. CDR3 DNA sequence: TGTGCCAGAAGTTGCACTGTGGTCTCAAACACTGAAGCTTTCTTT. Translated: CARSCTVVSNTEAFF.

The chain recombines TRBV7-3 with TRBJ1-1; 10 bases line up with TRBD1. CDR1 is SGHTA, CDR2 FQGTGA, per germline. This CDR3 has 16 residues. V was pared by 0 bases and J by 7 bases, with 8 bases of the junction left unmatched. DNA for the CDR3: TGTGCCAGCAGCTTAACAATTCCGGGACAGGGGTGTGAAGCTTTCTTT. It is translated as CASSLTIPGQGCEAFF.

This chain links TRBV7-9 with TRBJ1-1; D is perhaps TRBD1 (6 bases). This CDR3 is built from 12 residues. The germline V and J ends were trimmed by 6 bases and 8 bases, with 13 bases remaining between them. The germline CDR1 and CDR2 sequences are SEHNR and FQNEAQ (reference sequence). CDR3 amino acids: CASRGTGPEAFF. CDR3 coding DNA: TGTGCCAGCAGGGGCACAGGGCCCGAAGCTTTCTTT.

The J gene is TRBJ2-1, the V gene TRBV19, with 9 bases matching TRBD2. Per germline, CDR1 LNHDA and CDR2 SQIVND (reference sequence). V was clipped by 3 bases and J by 14 bases; unmatched bases: 11. The CDR3 is 14 amino acids. Here the CDR3 DNA reads TGTGCCAGTAGTATCGGGCGATCTAGCGGGATTGAGTTCTTC. It translates to CASSIGRSSGIEFF.

The chain has TRBV7-2 and TRBJ1-5; D ambiguous. The ends were cut back, 1 base at V and 4 bases at J, with 11 bases in the middle. Germline loops: CDR1 SGHTA, CDR2 FQGNSA. The CDR3 is 15 residues long. This CDR3 is CASSLDAGRNQPQHF. CDR3 sequence (DNA): TGTGCCAGCAGCTTAGATGCGGGTAGAAATCAGCCCCAGCATTTT.

The chain has TRBV5-4 and TRBJ1-1, with D maybe TRBD1 (5 bases). CDR3 length: 12 amino acids. From germline, CDR1 is SGHNT and CDR2 YYREEE (reference sequence). V was shortened by 0 bases and J by 8 bases, with 8 bases between the two germline ends. CDR3 in DNA: TGTGCCAGCAGCTTGGGGGCAGGGGAAGCTTTCTTT. Translation: CASSLGAGEAFF. Full variable domain (remainder filled in from reference TRBV5-4 and TRBJ1-1): ETGVTQSPTHLIKTRGQQVTLRCSSQSGHNTVSWYQQALGQGPQFIFQYYREEENGRGNFPPRFSGLQFPNYSSELNVNALELDDSALYLCASSLGAGEAFFGQGTRLTVV.

The chain joins TRBV5-4 to TRBJ1-4, with 9 bases fitting TRBD1. The CDR3 length is 19 residues. The germline CDR1 and CDR2 sequences are SGHNT and YYREEE (reference sequence). J gave up 2 bases and V 4 bases, and 15 bases lay outside the gene matches. CDR3 residues: CASSPTIKTGGVTNEKLFF. The DNA of the CDR3 is TGTGCCAGCAGCCCCACTATCAAGACAGGGGGGGTTACTAATGAAAAACTGTTTTTT.

This clone was picked up a small number of times. This chain connects TRBV7-3 to TRBJ1-5; maybe TRBD1 (6 bases). Looked up from germline, CDR1 is SGHTA and CDR2 is FQGTGA. The CDR3 totals 13 residues. The germline V and J ends were trimmed by 3 bases and 7 bases, with 10 bases remaining between them. CDR3 nucleotides: TGTGCCAGCAGCTTGACAGGACAACAGCCCCAGCATTTT. Its translation: CASSLTGQQPQHF.

The chain uses TRBV6-5 and TRBJ1-1; D gene uncertain. The V end lost 5 bases, the J end lost 0 bases, and 13 bases lay between the germline ends. This CDR3 region has 15 residues. CDR1 MNHEY and CDR2 SVGAGI come from the germline V gene. The CDR3 nucleotides are TGTGCCAGCAGTCACGAGGGATACATGAACACTGAAGCTTTCTTT. As protein: CASSHEGYMNTEAFF.

This clone was seen a handful of times. The chain carries TRBV30 and TRBJ1-1; D is undetermined. This CDR3 has 14 residues. Per the germline V gene, CDR1 is GTSNPN and CDR2 is SVGIG (reference sequence). V gave up 3 bases and J gave up 5 bases, with 16 bases separating them. The CDR3 nucleotides read TGTGCCTGGAGCCATTTAAGAGGGAGGACTGAAGCTTTCTTT. Residues: CAWSHLRGRTEAFF.

The gene calls are TRBV30 and TRBJ2-7; 7 bases fit TRBD1. The CDR3 consists of 13 residues. The J segment lost 3 bases and the V segment lost 2 bases, leaving 4 bases of the junction unmatched. Germline V gene lookup returns CDR1 GTSNPN and CDR2 SVGIG (reference sequence). CDR3 protein: CAWSWTGLYEQYF. CDR3 nucleotides: TGTGCCTGGAGTTGGACAGGACTCTACGAGCAGTACTTC.

The J gene is TRBJ2-4, the V gene TRBV19; the D gene is possibly TRBD2 (6 bases). V was trimmed by 6 bases and J by 9 bases, leaving 15 bases between them. From germline, CDR1 is LNHDA and CDR2 SQIVND (reference sequence). This CDR3 has 13 residues. CDR3 sequence reads: CASSLGGRGIQYF. As DNA, the CDR3 is TGTGCCAGTAGCCTCGGGGGAAGGGGCATTCAGTACTTC.

V is TRBV18 and J is TRBJ1-6; 8 positions agree with TRBD1. With V trimmed by 1 base and J by 14 bases, 10 bases remained unmatched. CDR1 KGHSH and CDR2 LQKENI come from the germline V gene. The CDR3 totals 15 residues. The CDR3 DNA is TGTGCCAGCTCACCACTGGCAGGGGGCCTAGAGTCCCTCCACTTT. Translating gives CASSPLAGGLESLHF.

This clone was seen a handful of times. V and J are TRBV2 and TRBJ1-1, with 9 bases identical to TRBD1. The germline gives CDR1 SNHLY, CDR2 FYNNEI. V dropped 0 bases and J dropped 5; count of bases not matched to a gene: 10. This CDR3 comprises 17 residues. The CDR3 DNA reads as TGTGCCAGCAGTGAAGCGCTAGGGACAGGGAGGAGGACTGAAGCTTTCTTT. Protein product: CASSEALGTGRRTEAFF. The whole variable domain, filled in from reference TRBV2 and TRBJ1-1, reads EPEVTQTPSHQVTQMGQEVILRCVPISNHLYFYWYRQILGQKVEFLVSFYNNEISEKSEIFDDQFSVERPDGSNFTLKIRSTKLEDSAMYFCASSEALGTGRRTEAFFGQGTRLTVV.

J is TRBJ2-7 and V is TRBV18, with D possibly matching TRBD1 (6 bases). V dropped 3 bases and J dropped 5 bases, with 17 bases sitting between them. The CDR3 consists of 15 residues. Germline-derived CDR1 and CDR2 are KGHSH and LQKENI. The CDR3 region is CASSPLTGGSNEQYF. CDR3 bases: TGTGCCAGCTCACCTCTCACTGGGGGCAGCAACGAGCAGTACTTC. Filled out from reference TRBV18 and TRBJ2-7, the complete variable domain reads NAGVMQNPRHLVRRRGQEARLRCSPMKGHSHVYWYRQLPEEGLKFMVYLQKENIIDESGMPKERFSAEFPKEGPSILRIQQVVRGDSAAYFCASSPLTGGSNEQYFGPGTRLTVT.

V and J are TRBV6-1 and TRBJ2-7; D uncertain. CDR3 size: 16 residues. V lost 0 bases, J lost 0 bases, and 12 bases lay in between. CDR1 is MNHNS, CDR2 SASEGT, per germline. CDR3 nucleotides: TGTGCCAGCAGTGAAGCCGCCCCGTCCAGCTCCTACGAGCAGTACTTC. It translates to CASSEAAPSSSYEQYF.

CDR3 DNA: TGTGCCAGCAGCTTAGATAGGTGGACAGGGAGTGAGACCCAGTACTTC. Its translation is CASSLDRWTGSETQYF. V usage is TRBV11-1 and J usage is TRBJ2-5; TRBD1 matches at 8 bases. Trimming at V came to 1 base and at J to 5 bases, leaving 9 bases not matched to a gene. In germline, CDR1 is SGHAT, CDR2 FQDESV (reference sequence). This CDR3 is 16 amino acids long.